These 4 T cell receptor beta chains share one sample of origin, sequenced in a study of T cells in Graves' hyperthyroidism and ophthalmopathy. RNA transcripts provided the source from which TCR beta CDR3 regions were amplified. When the TCR CDR3 underwent first-round RT-PCR, the HTBI primer set was used. TCRdb analysed the multiplex PCR reads with MiXCR anew, one entry per CDR3 protein. The table records fewer than 450,000 distinct CDR3 sequences, over 11% of them present only once. The sample consisted of blood. These receptors all stem from a man in his forties or fifties with Graves' ophthalmopathy.

J is TRBJ2-7 and V is TRBV5-4; 7 nucleotides agree with TRBD2. Germline V gene data show CDR1 as SGHNT and CDR2 as YYREEE (reference sequence). V gave up 0 bases and J gave up 7 bases; unmatched junction bases: 10. CDR3 length: 15 residues. CDR3 sequence (DNA): TGTGCCAGCAGCTTGGGGGCGGGAGTGATGTGGGAGCAGTACTTC. Protein: CASSLGAGVMWEQYF.

This clonotype was seen at least ten times. V is TRBV5-1 and J is TRBJ2-1, with D tentatively TRBD2 (6 bases). This CDR3 contains 15 residues. Trimming took off 0 bases at V and 7 bases at J, with 14 bases between the two ends. Germline V CDR1 and CDR2: SGHRS, YFSETQ. The CDR3 spells CASSLDWGGGNEQFF. The CDR3 coding sequence is TGCGCCAGCAGCTTGGATTGGGGAGGAGGGAATGAGCAGTTCTTC.

The CDR3 region has the DNA TGTGCCAGCTCAAACGGGGTCACTAGAGATGAAAAACTGTTTTTT. Translating it yields CASSNGVTRDEKLFF. This chain joins TRBV18 and TRBJ1-4; D unresolved. CDR3 length: 15 residues. Germline CDR1 KGHSH, CDR2 LQKENI. V was cut by 5 bases and J by 6 bases, with 16 bases left in between.

There are many counts of this clonotype. The chain recombines TRBV24-1 with TRBJ2-7, with TRBD1 matching over 9 bases. Germline V gene sequence: CDR1 KGHDR, CDR2 SFDVKD. The V segment lost 4 bases and the J segment 5 bases; nucleotides outside the gene matches: 5. This CDR3 spans 14 amino acids. The DNA of the CDR3 is TGTGCCACCAGTGACCCTGGACAGGGGAACGAGCAGTACTTC. Translated: CATSDPGQGNEQYF.